The rows below give T cell receptor beta chains drawn from one sample of a study of shared clonotypes between healthy human individuals. The data were produced by immunoSEQ multiplex PCR, yet TCRdb's version contains in-frame clones alone and is incomplete. The sample includes a few million clones, about 92% seen only once; the top ten take about 0.39%. Sequencing used naive CD4+ T cells from PBMCs. All receptors derive from a man between 18 and 29 years old in good health. Some clones in this sample may be carry-over from other donors' samples. CDR3s include the opening cysteine and the closing phenylalanine or tryptophan. Fields, in order: D gene, J gene, V gene, clone size, CDR3 protein, CDR3 DNA. The D gene is left open where the match is weak. Clone size is stated in some rows and not others, as once, few, many or a class when expanded.

- TRBJ2-1 TRBV7-3 - CASSLEGRSVQFF TGTGCCAGCAGCCTAGAAGGGAGATCTGTCCAGTTCTTC
TRBD2 TRBJ2-2 TRBV29-1 - CSARGERGNTGELFF TGCAGCGCTCGAGGGGAGCGGGGGAACACCGGGGAGCTGTTTTTT
- TRBJ2-5 TRBV2 - CASSESRTQETQYF TGTGCCAGCAGTGAAAGCAGGACCCAAGAGACCCAGTACTTC
- TRBJ2-7 TRBV28 few CASSPPSGAYEQYF TGTGCCAGCAGTCCCCCGAGTGGGGCCTACGAGCAGTACTTC
- TRBJ1-1 TRBV29-1 few CSVVGTSSAEAFF TGCAGCGTTGTTGGGACTTCCTCGGCTGAAGCTTTCTTT
- TRBJ2-1 TRBV19 - CASSIRESSYNEQFF TGTGCCAGTAGTATACGAGAGTCCTCCTACAATGAGCAGTTCTTC
- TRBJ2-7 TRBV4-1 - CASSRAPGTYEQYF TGCGCCAGCAGCCGGGCCCCAGGGACATACGAGCAGTACTTC
- TRBJ1-5 TRBV27 - CASSLLSVSNQPQHF TGTGCCAGCAGTTTATTGTCAGTTAGCAATCAGCCCCAGCATTTT
TRBD1 TRBJ1-4 TRBV5-1 - CASSLVGTGQLFF TGCGCCAGCAGCTTGGTAGGGACAGGTCAACTGTTTTTT
TRBD1 TRBJ2-5 TRBV7-2 - CASSRRVNQGAQETQYF TGTGCCAGCAGCCGTAGGGTGAACCAGGGGGCGCAAGAGACCCAGTACTTC
TRBD2 TRBJ2-1 TRBV7-2 - CASSLLLAGGGEQFF TGTGCCAGCAGCTTACTTCTAGCGGGCGGGGGTGAGCAGTTCTTC
TRBD1 TRBJ1-2 TRBV6-6 once CASRPTGNYGYTF TGTGCCAGCAGGCCGACAGGGAACTATGGCTACACCTTC
TRBD1 TRBJ2-1 TRBV10-3 - CAISAIRQGADEQFF TGTGCCATCAGTGCCATCCGACAGGGGGCCGATGAGCAGTTCTTC
TRBD1 TRBJ1-5 TRBV28 - CASSLWDRGIGNQPQHF TGTGCCAGCAGTTTATGGGACAGGGGAATAGGTAATCAGCCCCAGCATTTT
- TRBJ1-4 TRBV10-1 - CASNYNSTNEKLFF TGCGCCAGCAATTACAATTCAACTAATGAAAAACTGTTTTTT
- TRBJ1-3 TRBV20-1 once CSATPGNTIYF TGCAGTGCCACGCCCGGAAACACCATATATTTT
- TRBJ1-4 TRBV7-3 - CASSPGSGAGTEKLFF TGTGCCAGCAGCCCCGGCTCGGGCGCCGGGACTGAAAAACTGTTTTTT
TRBD2 TRBJ2-2 TRBV5-4 once CASSPREGSRNTGELFF TGTGCCAGCAGTCCAAGGGAGGGGAGCCGGAACACCGGGGAGCTGTTTTTT
- TRBJ1-5 TRBV6-4 once CASSEQRDQPQHF TGTGCCAGCAGTGAACAGAGAGATCAGCCCCAGCATTTT
- TRBJ2-1 TRBV6-1 - CASFLLGQAYNEQFF TGTGCCAGCTTCCTCCTGGGCCAGGCCTACAATGAGCAGTTCTTC
TRBD1 TRBJ2-7 TRBV11-2 - CASSFIRDRASEQYF TGTGCCAGCAGCTTTATACGGGACAGGGCCTCCGAGCAGTACTTC
- TRBJ1-1 TRBV28 - CASSLWGGANTEAFF TGTGCCAGCAGTTTATGGGGAGGGGCGAACACTGAAGCTTTCTTT
- TRBJ2-5 TRBV5-8 - CASSPDRKYQETQYF TGTGCCAGCAGCCCGGACAGAAAGTACCAAGAGACCCAGTACTTC
- TRBJ1-6 TRBV27 once CASSRPPQGRSPLHF TGTGCCAGCTCACGGCCGCCCCAGGGGCGTTCACCCCTCCACTTT
TRBD2 TRBJ2-2 TRBV28 - CASSFAGGGTGELFF TGTGCCAGCAGTTTTGCGGGAGGGGGGACCGGGGAGCTGTTTTTT
- TRBJ1-2 TRBV16 - CASSQLEATSLDGYTF TGTGCCAGCAGCCAACTGGAGGCCACCTCCTTGGATGGCTACACCTTC
TRBD1 TRBJ1-6 TRBV28 - CASSTLSPGQPLGSPLHF TGTGCCAGCAGTACTCTTTCACCGGGACAGCCTTTGGGATCACCCCTCCACTTT
- TRBJ1-5 TRBV10-3 once CAISESENQPQHF TGTGCCATCAGTGAGTCAGAGAATCAGCCCCAGCATTTT
- TRBJ2-7 TRBV11-2 - CASSFTTYEQYF TGTGCCAGCAGCTTTACGACCTACGAGCAGTACTTC
TRBD2 TRBJ2-7 TRBV5-4 - CASSLGGGVPESSSEQYF TGTGCCAGCAGCTTGGGGGGGGGTGTGCCAGAGTCGAGTAGCGAGCAGTACTTC
- TRBJ2-3 TRBV7-2 - CASSLDWGDTQYF TGTGCCAGCAGCTTAGATTGGGGGGATACGCAGTATTTT
TRBD1 TRBJ2-3 TRBV6-5 - CASSWQGATDTQYF TGTGCCAGCAGTTGGCAGGGGGCCACAGATACGCAGTATTTT
- TRBJ1-4 TRBV2 - CASSWGSEKLFF TGTGCCAGCAGTTGGGGGTCTGAAAAACTGTTTTTT
TRBD2 TRBJ2-1 TRBV29-1 - CSAKLAGGPGEQFF TGCAGCGCCAAACTAGCGGGAGGGCCGGGGGAGCAGTTCTTC
TRBD2 TRBJ2-7 TRBV25-1 - CASSSTGTSDEQYF TGTGCCAGCAGCAGTACCGGGACTAGCGACGAGCAGTACTTC
TRBD2 TRBJ2-7 TRBV4-3 - CASSQDKTSGTYEQYF TGCGCCAGCAGCCAGGACAAGACTAGCGGAACCTACGAGCAGTACTTC
- TRBJ2-7 TRBV19 - CASRPGPGFYEQYF TGTGCCAGTAGACCGGGACCCGGGTTCTACGAGCAGTACTTC
- TRBJ1-1 TRBV6-6 few CASSYSGHTEAFF TGTGCCAGCAGTTACTCGGGTCACACTGAAGCTTTCTTT
TRBD2 TRBJ2-3 TRBV18 - CASSPPGGGGRTDTQYF TGTGCCAGCTCACCACCCGGTGGGGGCGGGAGGACAGATACGCAGTATTTT
- TRBJ2-2 TRBV9 - CASSALSRDGELFF TGTGCCAGCAGCGCCCTTTCTCGAGACGGGGAGCTGTTTTTT
TRBD2 TRBJ2-7 TRBV27 once CASSPRAGGPYEQYF TGTGCCAGCAGTCCACGAGCGGGAGGTCCCTACGAGCAGTACTTC
TRBD1 TRBJ1-1 TRBV5-4 - CASSSDRREAFF TGTGCCAGCAGCTCGGACAGGCGTGAAGCTTTCTTT
- TRBJ1-1 TRBV29-1 - CSVNLQSTGTEAFF TGCAGCGTGAACTTACAGTCGACTGGCACTGAAGCTTTCTTT
- TRBJ1-2 TRBV30 - CAWGRRSRGYGYTF TGTGCCTGGGGCCGTAGGTCCAGGGGCTATGGCTACACCTTC
- TRBJ1-2 TRBV5-5 - CASSLRGGYGYTF TGTGCCAGCAGCTTGCGGGGCGGCTATGGCTACACCTTC
TRBD1 TRBJ2-1 TRBV29-1 - CSVQGQGGNEQFF TGCAGCGTCCAGGGACAGGGAGGCAATGAGCAGTTCTTC
- TRBJ2-5 TRBV7-2 - CASSLMGRGHQETQYF TGTGCCAGCAGCTTAATGGGCAGGGGCCACCAAGAGACCCAGTACTTC
- TRBJ1-1 TRBV6-5 - CAAGRDEAAFF TGTGCCGCAGGCCGCGACGAGGCAGCTTTCTTT
- TRBJ2-3 TRBV7-3 - CASSLNGPSTDTQYF TGTGCCAGCAGCTTAAACGGGCCTAGCACAGATACGCAGTATTTT
TRBD1 TRBJ2-3 TRBV28 once CASSPPTGFTDTQYF TGTGCCAGCAGTCCACCGACAGGGTTCACAGATACGCAGTATTTT